One T cell receptor (beta chain) is described in this entry. Source study methods: Amplified reference gene primers provided the basis for estimating nucleated cell counts. TCRdb's copy holds only in-frame clones and misses some; the assay was immunoSEQ multiplex PCR. D and trimming come from the DNA, and the V and J calls and clone size come from that table. The sample has fewer than 45,000 clones, around 90% seen once. The V gene end was trimmed by 2 bases and the J gene end by 6 bases; junction bases not matched to a gene: 4. Germline CDR1 KGHDR, CDR2 SFDVKD. This CDR3 contains 15 residues. The data derive from a study of blood T cell repertoires in COVID-19. Study context: Collection of acute and convalescent COVID-19 samples took place in the United States, Italy and Spain. In each case, the material was cDNA or gDNA derived from T cells, B-cell-depleted T cells, or PBMCs.

This chain connects TRBV24-1 to TRBJ2-7; 12 positions agree with TRBD1. Material: peripheral blood. The receptor was isolated from a young woman in a cohort sampled during active COVID-19. Written as DNA, the CDR3 is TGTGCCACCAGTGATTCGGGACAGGGGGCGGGCGAGCAGTACTTC. Its translation: CATSDSGQGAGEQYF.